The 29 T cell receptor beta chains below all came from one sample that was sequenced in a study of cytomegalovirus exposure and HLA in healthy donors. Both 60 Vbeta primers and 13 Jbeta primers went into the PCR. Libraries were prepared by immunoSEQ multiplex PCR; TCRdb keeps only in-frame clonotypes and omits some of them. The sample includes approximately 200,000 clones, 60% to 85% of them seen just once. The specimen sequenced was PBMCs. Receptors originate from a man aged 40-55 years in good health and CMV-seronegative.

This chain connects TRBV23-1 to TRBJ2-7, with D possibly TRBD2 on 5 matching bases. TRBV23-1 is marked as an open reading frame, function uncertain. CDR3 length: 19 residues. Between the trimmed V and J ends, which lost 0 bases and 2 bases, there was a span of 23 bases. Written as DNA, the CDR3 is TGCGCCAGCAGTCAATCCACCCCCCGGGAACAGACTAAGACCTACGAGCAGTACTTC. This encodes CASSQSTPREQTKTYEQYF.

CDR3 amino acids: CSVAGERAGELFF. The CDR3 coding sequence is TGCAGCGTTGCAGGGGAGCGCGCCGGGGAGCTGTTTTTT. The V and J genes are TRBV29-1 and TRBJ2-2; TRBD1 might be the D (6 bases). Germline V gene data show CDR1 as SQVTM and CDR2 as ANQGSEA. Trimming cost V 4 bases and J 6 bases, with 12 bases left between them. This CDR3 spans 13 amino acids.

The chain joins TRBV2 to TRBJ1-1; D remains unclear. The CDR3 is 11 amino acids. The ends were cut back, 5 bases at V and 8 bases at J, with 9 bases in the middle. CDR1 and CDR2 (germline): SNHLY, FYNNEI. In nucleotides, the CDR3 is TGTGCCAGCAGTCGGTCTCCCGAAGCTTTCTTT. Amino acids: CASSRSPEAFF.

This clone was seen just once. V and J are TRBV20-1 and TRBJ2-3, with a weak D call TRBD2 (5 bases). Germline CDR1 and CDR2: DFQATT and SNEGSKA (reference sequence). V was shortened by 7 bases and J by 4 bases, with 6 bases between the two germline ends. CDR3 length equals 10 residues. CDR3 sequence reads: CSVRADTQYF. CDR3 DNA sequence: TGCAGTGTGCGGGCAGATACGCAGTATTTT.

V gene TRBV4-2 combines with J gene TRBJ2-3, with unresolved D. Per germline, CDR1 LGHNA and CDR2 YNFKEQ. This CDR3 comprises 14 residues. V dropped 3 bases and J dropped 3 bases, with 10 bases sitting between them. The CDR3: CASSHPYGTDTQYF. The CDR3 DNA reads TGTGCCAGCAGCCATCCCTACGGGACAGATACGCAGTATTTT.

The CDR3 DNA follows: TGTGCCAGTAGTGGCGCGGGGCGGGGGGCCGTAAGAGATACGCAGTATTTT. This sequence encodes CASSGAGRGAVRDTQYF. This sequence joins TRBV19 and TRBJ2-3, with 8 nucleotides matching TRBD2. This CDR3 has 17 amino acids. With 5 bases clipped from V and 5 bases from J, the junction kept 15 bases outside the gene matches. CDR1 and CDR2 (germline): LNHDA, SQIVND (reference sequence).

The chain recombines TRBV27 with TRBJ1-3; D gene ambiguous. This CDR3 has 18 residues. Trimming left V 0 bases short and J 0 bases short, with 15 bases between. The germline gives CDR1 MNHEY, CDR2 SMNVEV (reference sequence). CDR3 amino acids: CASSLSHQGLFSGNTIYF. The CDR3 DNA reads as TGTGCCAGCAGTTTATCTCACCAAGGACTGTTCTCTGGAAACACCATATATTTT.

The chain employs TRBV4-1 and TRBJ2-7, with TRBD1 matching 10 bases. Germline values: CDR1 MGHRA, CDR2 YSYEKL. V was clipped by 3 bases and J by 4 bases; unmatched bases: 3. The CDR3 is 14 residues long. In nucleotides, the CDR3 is TGCGCCAGCAGCCACGTGGACAGGGGGTACGAGCAGTACTTC. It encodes CASSHVDRGYEQYF.

CDR3 DNA: TGTGCCAGCAGCCCTACAGGGGTCACAAATCAGCCCCAGCATTTT. Its protein is CASSPTGVTNQPQHF. The chain joins TRBV7-2 to TRBJ1-5; 7 nucleotides line up with TRBD1. The CDR3 totals 15 residues. V lost 5 bases to trimming and J lost 4 bases; unmatched junction nucleotides: 8. From germline, CDR1 is SGHTA and CDR2 FQGNSA.

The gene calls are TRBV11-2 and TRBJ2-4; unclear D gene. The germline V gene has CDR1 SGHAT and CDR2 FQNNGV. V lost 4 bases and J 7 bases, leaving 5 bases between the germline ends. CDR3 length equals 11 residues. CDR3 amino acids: CASSSGNIQYF. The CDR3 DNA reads TGTGCCAGCAGCTCCGGGAACATTCAGTACTTC.

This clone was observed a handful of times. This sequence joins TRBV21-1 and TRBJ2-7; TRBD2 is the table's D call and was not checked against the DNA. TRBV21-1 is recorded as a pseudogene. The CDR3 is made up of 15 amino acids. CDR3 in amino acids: CASSDSGSSSYEQYF. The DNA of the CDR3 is TGTGCCAGCAGCGATAGCGGGAGTAGCTCCTACGAGCAGTACTTC.

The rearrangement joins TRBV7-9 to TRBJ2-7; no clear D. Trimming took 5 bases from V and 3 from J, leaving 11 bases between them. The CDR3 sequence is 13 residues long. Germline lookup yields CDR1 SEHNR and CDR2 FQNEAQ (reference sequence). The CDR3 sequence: CASSPNLLYEQYF. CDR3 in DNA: TGTGCCAGCAGCCCTAATCTACTCTACGAGCAGTACTTC.

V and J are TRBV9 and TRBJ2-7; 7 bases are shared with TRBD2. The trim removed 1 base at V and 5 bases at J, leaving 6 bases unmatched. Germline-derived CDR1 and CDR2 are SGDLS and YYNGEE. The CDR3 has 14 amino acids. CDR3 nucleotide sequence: TGTGCCAGCAGCGTAAGCGGGACCTTTGACGAGCAGTACTTC. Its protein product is CASSVSGTFDEQYF.

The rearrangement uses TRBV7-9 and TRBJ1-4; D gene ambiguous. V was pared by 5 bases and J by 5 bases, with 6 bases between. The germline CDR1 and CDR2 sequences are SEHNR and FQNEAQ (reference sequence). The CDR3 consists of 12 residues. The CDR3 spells CASSPTNEKLFF. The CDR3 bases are TGTGCCAGCAGCCCTACCAATGAAAAACTGTTTTTT.

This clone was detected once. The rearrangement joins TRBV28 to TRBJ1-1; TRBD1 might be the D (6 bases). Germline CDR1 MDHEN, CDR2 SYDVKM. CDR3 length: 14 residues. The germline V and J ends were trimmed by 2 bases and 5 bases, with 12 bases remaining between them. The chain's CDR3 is CASSLLGARTEAFF. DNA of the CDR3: TGTGCCAGCAGTTTACTGGGGGCAAGGACTGAAGCTTTCTTT.

CDR3 protein: CASRRGSTNEKLFF. CDR3 DNA: TGTGCCAGCAGAAGGGGTTCAACTAATGAAAAACTGTTTTTT. The chain uses TRBV6-1 and TRBJ1-4; TRBD1 is a possible D gene (5 bases). Germline CDR1 MNHNS, CDR2 SASEGT. V lost 6 bases to trimming and J lost 0 bases, with 8 bases between them. The CDR3 extends over 14 amino acids.

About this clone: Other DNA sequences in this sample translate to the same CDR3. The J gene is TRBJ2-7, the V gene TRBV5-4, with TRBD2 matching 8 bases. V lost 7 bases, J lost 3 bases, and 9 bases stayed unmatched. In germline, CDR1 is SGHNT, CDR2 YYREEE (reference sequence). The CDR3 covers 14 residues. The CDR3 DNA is TGTGCCAGCCGCCGGGGGGGTAGCGGCTACGAGCAGTACTTC. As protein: CASRRGGSGYEQYF. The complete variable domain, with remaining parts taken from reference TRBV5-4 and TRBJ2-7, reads ETGVTQSPTHLIKTRGQQVTLRCSSQSGHNTVSWYQQALGQGPQFIFQYYREEENGRGNFPPRFSGLQFPNYSSELNVNALELDDSALYLCASRRGGSGYEQYFGPGTRLTVT.

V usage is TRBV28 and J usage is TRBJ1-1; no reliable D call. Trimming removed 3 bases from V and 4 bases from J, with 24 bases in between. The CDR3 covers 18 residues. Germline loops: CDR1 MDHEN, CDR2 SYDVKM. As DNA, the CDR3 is TGTGCCAGCAGTTTCCCCCCCCCGGTGGGTGCGAGGGCCACTGAAGCTTTCTTT. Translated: CASSFPPPVGARATEAFF.

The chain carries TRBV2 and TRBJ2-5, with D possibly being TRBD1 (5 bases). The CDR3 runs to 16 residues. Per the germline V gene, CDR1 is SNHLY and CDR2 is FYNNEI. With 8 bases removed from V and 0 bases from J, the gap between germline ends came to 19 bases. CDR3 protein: CASAPGRQSYQETQYF. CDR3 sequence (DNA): TGTGCCAGCGCCCCGGGCAGACAGTCGTACCAAGAGACCCAGTACTTC.

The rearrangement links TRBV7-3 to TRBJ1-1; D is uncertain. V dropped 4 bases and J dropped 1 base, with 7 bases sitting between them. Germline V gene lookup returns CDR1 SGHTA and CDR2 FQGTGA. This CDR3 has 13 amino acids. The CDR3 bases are TGTGCCAGCAGCTCCCAGTCGAACACTGAAGCTTTCTTT. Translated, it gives CASSSQSNTEAFF. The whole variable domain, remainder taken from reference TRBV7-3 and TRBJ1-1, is GAGVSQTPSNKVTEKGKYVELRCDPISGHTALYWYRQSLGQGPEFLIYFQGTGAADDSGLPNDRFFAVRPEGSVSTLKIQRTERGDSAVYLCASSSQSNTEAFFGQGTRLTVV.

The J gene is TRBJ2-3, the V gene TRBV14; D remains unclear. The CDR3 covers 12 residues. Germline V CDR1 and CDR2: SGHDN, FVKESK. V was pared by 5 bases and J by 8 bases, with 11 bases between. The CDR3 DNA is TGTGCCAGCAGCGCAGGTACCCGTACGCAGTATTTT. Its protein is CASSAGTRTQYF.

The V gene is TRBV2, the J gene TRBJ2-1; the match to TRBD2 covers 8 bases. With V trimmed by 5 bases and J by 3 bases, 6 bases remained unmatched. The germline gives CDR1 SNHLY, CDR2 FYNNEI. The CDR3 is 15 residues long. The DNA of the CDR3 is TGTGCCAGCAGTTCCGGGAGGGGTCTCTACAATGAGCAGTTCTTC. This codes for CASSSGRGLYNEQFF.

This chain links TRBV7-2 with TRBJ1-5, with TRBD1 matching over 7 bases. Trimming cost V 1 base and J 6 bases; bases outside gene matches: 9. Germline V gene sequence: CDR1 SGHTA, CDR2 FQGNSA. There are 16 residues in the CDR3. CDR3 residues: CASSLGPAGGSQPQHF. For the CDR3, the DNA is TGTGCCAGCAGCTTAGGTCCCGCAGGGGGTTCTCAGCCCCAGCATTTT.

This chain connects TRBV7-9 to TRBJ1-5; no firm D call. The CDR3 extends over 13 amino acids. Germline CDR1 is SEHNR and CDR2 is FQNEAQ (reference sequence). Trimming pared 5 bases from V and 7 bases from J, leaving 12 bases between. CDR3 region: CASSHGEGQPQHF. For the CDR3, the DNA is TGTGCCAGCAGCCACGGGGAGGGACAGCCCCAGCATTTT.

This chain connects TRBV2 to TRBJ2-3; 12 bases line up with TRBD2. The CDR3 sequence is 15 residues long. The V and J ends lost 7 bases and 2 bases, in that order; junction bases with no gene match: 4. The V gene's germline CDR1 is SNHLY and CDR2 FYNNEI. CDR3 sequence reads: CASIRTSGTTDTQYF. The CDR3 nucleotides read TGTGCCAGCATTAGGACTAGCGGGACCACAGATACGCAGTATTTT.

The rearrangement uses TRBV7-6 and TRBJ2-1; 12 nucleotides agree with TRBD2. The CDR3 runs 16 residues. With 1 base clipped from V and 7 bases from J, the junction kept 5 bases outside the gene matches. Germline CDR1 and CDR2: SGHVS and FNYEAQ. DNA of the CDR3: TGTGCCAGCAGCTTAGGAGGAGGGACTAGCGGGAATGAGCAGTTCTTC. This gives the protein CASSLGGGTSGNEQFF.

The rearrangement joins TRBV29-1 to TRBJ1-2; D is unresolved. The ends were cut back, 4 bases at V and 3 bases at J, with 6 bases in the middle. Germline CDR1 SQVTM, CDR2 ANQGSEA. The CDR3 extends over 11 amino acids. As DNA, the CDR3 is TGCAGCGTTGTTCGGGACTATGGCTACACCTTC. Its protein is CSVVRDYGYTF.

The CDR3 nucleotides are TGCGCCAGCAGTGAGGGTACGGGATTGTGGAGCCATGAGCAGTTCTTC. Amino acids: CASSEGTGLWSHEQFF. The rearrangement links TRBV10-2 to TRBJ2-1, with D maybe TRBD2 (5 bases). The V gene's germline CDR1 is WSHSY and CDR2 SAAADI. Trimming took 2 bases from V and 8 from J, leaving 19 bases between them. The CDR3 length is 16 residues.

CDR3: CASGLVPGIRSGDTQYF. For the CDR3, the DNA is TGTGCTAGTGGTTTGGTTCCGGGTATCCGGTCTGGAGATACGCAGTATTTT. This chain joins TRBV12-5 and TRBJ2-3; D is ambiguous. There are 17 residues in the CDR3. V was trimmed by 0 bases and J by 5 bases, leaving 18 bases between them. Germline V gives CDR1 LGHNT, CDR2 FRNRAP.